This record covers a single TCR beta chain. This clone was recorded once. The antigen it recognizes is unknown. Base qualities are not recorded, but no much larger clone differs from it by a single base. The entry originates in a study of cytomegalovirus exposure and HLA in healthy donors (dated by TCRdb to the late 2010s). Describing the broader study: According to a later analysis, the 120 or so validation repertoires were produced on the same platform as the 680 or so repertoires of the first cohort. The study aimed to test whether cataloging public T cell receptors could reveal signatures of past pathogen exposure. Along with the approximately 620-subject first cohort, a separate validation cohort of over a hundred different subjects was used. To predict cytomegalovirus infection status, the study brought together high-throughput TCR immunosequencing, statistical association of individual TCRs with disease status, and machine learning.

The library was built by means of the immunoSEQ multiplex PCR assay. The original pipeline was this. To diagnose cytomegalovirus status from the catalog of TCR beta chain sequences, a statistical classification framework was built. This is the immuneACCESS table as TCRdb keeps it, with only in-frame sequences that have V and J called. A part of the clones is gone; compared with another copy, unresolved V genes explain less than half, and the rest is unexplained. V and J calls and clone size follow that table, whereas D and trimming were derived from the DNA. Present in this sample are 150,000 to 200,000 clones, roughly 85% of which were seen just once. In total, the top ten clones hold 15% to 20% of the sample. The donors were included in the validation cohort of 90 to 150 subjects, a group kept apart from the roughly 670-subject first cohort. The paper's findings and limits, for the study overall: All 110 or so repertoires were used to score co-occurrence in the validation cohort in a later analysis, because that analysis had no HLA typing for the cohort. According to the authors, the approach could potentially be generalized to other disease states and immunological phenotypes. Most TCR sequences were observed very rarely across donors, whereas some public TCRs were present in many individuals. A few of the identified cytomegalovirus-associated TCR beta chains were confirmed in vitro to be specific for cytomegalovirus antigens. The study listed 164 TCR beta chains as associated with cytomegalovirus. Of the cluster scores, roughly 95% were above 0 in a later analysis, which found that TCRs clustered in the first cohort also tended to co-occur in the 120 validation repertoires. The classifier was reported to diagnose cytomegalovirus status with high specificity and sensitivity in both the original and validation cohorts.

CDR1 SNHLY and CDR2 FYNNEI are derived from the germline V gene. The CDR3 has 13 amino acids, counting the end cysteine and phenylalanine. CDR3 DNA only is kept here, 39 bases in frame from base 1. The junction shows trimming of 3 bases on V and 0 bases on J, plus 3 bases between the germline ends. This sequence uses TRBV2 and TRBJ2-1; no D gene is confidently identified. Sample: PBMCs. The TCR sequence derives from a man aged 18 to 29 in good health and CMV-seropositive. DNA sequence: TGTGCCAGCAGTGACATCTCCTACAATGAGCAGTTCTTC. Translated, it reads CASSDISYNEQFF.